Listed below are T cell receptor beta chains from one sample, sequenced in a study of OX40 agonist ivuxolimab in advanced cancers. Using immunoSEQ multiplex PCR, the repertoire was profiled, and TCRdb retains in-frame clones only, with some absent. Altogether tens of thousands of clones are present, about 91% being singletons, with the ten largest covering 0.3% to 0.45%. Sequenced material: CD4+ or CD8+ T cells sorted from blood, taken in a trial of the OX40 agonist ivuxolimab. The receptor source for this set is an adult with an advanced solid tumor such as melanoma, head and neck, liver or kidney cancer. Each CDR3 is given with its conserved first and last residue. A D gene is named only where the DNA matches it firmly. Some rows have no size entry. The others give once, few or many, or a class for an expanded clone.

v_call,j_call,cdr3_length,clone_size,d_call,cdr3_nt,cdr3_aa
TRBV9,TRBJ1-1,16,.,.,TGTGCCAGCAGCGGAGAGGGGATGCTAGGGAACACTGAAGCTTTCTTT,CASSGEGMLGNTEAFF
TRBV19,TRBJ1-1,13,.,.,TGTGCCAGTAGTGCCCGTATGAACACTGAAGCTTTCTTT,CASSARMNTEAFF
TRBV5-5,TRBJ1-2,14,.,.,TGTGCCAGCAGTCTGAGCCCCGCTAACTATGGCTACACCTTC,CASSLSPANYGYTF
TRBV6-5,TRBJ2-5,15,.,TRBD2,TGTGCCACCCAAGGGCTAGCGGACCCGAAAGAGACCCAGTACTTC,CATQGLADPKETQYF
TRBV2,TRBJ1-2,17,once,TRBD1,TGTGCCAGCATCGGCCCCGAGCCGGGACAGGGGACCTATGGCTACACCTTC,CASIGPEPGQGTYGYTF
TRBV5-6,TRBJ1-6,17,.,TRBD1,TGTGCCAGCAGCTTGAGGACAGGAGGGGGCCATAATTCACCCCTCCACTTT,CASSLRTGGGHNSPLHF
TRBV27,TRBJ1-5,15,.,.,TGTGCCAGCAGTCCCTGGCAGGGGAGCAATCAGCCCCAGCATTTT,CASSPWQGSNQPQHF
TRBV6-6,TRBJ2-7,14,.,TRBD2,TGTGCCAGCGGCTTTCGGGAGGGCTCCTACGAGCAGTACTTC,CASGFREGSYEQYF
TRBV7-9,TRBJ2-2,14,.,TRBD1,TGTGCCAGCAGGCAGGGGGCGAACACCGGGGAGCTGTTTTTT,CASRQGANTGELFF
TRBV5-1,TRBJ1-2,14,.,TRBD1,TGCGCCAGCAGCTTGGGACAGGGGGCGGATGGCTACACCTTC,CASSLGQGADGYTF
TRBV5-1,TRBJ2-3,17,.,.,TGCGCCAGCAGCCTACCGGCGGTAGCGGCTAGCACAGATACGCAGTATTTT,CASSLPAVAASTDTQYF
TRBV18,TRBJ2-6,18,.,TRBD1,TGTGCCAGCTCACCACCGATAGGGGGCTTAACTGGGGCCAACGTCCTGACTTTC,CASSPPIGGLTGANVLTF
TRBV12-5,TRBJ2-3,15,.,.,TGTGCTAGTGGCCCGCAGAGGGGTAGCATAGATACGCAGTATTTT,CASGPQRGSIDTQYF
TRBV11-2,TRBJ2-7,14,.,TRBD2,TGTGCCAGCAGCCTGAGCGGGGGGGCTTCCGAGCAGTACTTC,CASSLSGGASEQYF
TRBV9,TRBJ2-2,16,.,TRBD2,TGTGCCAGCAGCGTAGGGTCAAGCGGGAGGACCGGGGAGCTGTTTTTT,CASSVGSSGRTGELFF
TRBV14,TRBJ2-1,16,.,.,TGTGCCAGCAGCCAAGATCCTAGAGCCATCTACAATGAGCAGTTCTTC,CASSQDPRAIYNEQFF
TRBV27,TRBJ2-3,16,.,TRBD2,TGTGCCAGCAGGCTTTCCGGACTAGCGGGAAGAGATACGCAGTATTTT,CASRLSGLAGRDTQYF
TRBV7-9,TRBJ2-1,12,few,.,TGTGCCAGCAGCGCGACTATTCATGAGCAGTTCTTC,CASSATIHEQFF
TRBV11-3,TRBJ1-5,13,.,TRBD1,TGTGCCAGGAGAAGACAGGGGCGGCAGCCCCAGCATTTT,CARRRQGRQPQHF
TRBV5-8,TRBJ1-5,14,.,.,TGTGCCAGCAGCTGGGACACCACCAATCAGCCCCAGCATTTT,CASSWDTTNQPQHF